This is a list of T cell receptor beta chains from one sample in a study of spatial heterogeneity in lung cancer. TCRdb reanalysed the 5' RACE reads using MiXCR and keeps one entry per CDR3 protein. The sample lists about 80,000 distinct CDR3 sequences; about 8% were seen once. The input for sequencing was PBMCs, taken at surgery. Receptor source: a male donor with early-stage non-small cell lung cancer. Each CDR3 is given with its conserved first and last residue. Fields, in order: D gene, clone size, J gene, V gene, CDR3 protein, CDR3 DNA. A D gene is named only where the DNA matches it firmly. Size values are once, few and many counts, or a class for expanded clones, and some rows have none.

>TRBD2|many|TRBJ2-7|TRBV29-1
CSVSRLAGGPGEQYF
TGCAGCGTTTCTCGACTAGCGGGAGGGCCAGGGGAGCAGTACTTC
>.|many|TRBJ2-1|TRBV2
CASSEGYQLYEQFF
TGTGCCAGCAGTGAAGGCTATCAGCTCTATGAGCAGTTCTTC
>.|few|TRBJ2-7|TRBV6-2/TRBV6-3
CASSHAEYEQYF
TGTGCCAGCAGTCACGCGGAATACGAGCAGTACTTC
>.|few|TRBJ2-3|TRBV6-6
CASSYGLEPDTQYF
TGTGCCAGCAGTTACGGGCTAGAGCCAGATACGCAGTATTTT
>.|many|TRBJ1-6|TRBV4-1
CASSQAEGRYSPLHF
TGCGCCAGCAGCCAAGCAGAAGGGAGGTATTCACCCCTCCACTTT
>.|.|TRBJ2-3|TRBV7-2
CASSFTSWATDTQYF
TGTGCCAGCAGCTTTACTAGCTGGGCTACAGATACGCAGTATTTT
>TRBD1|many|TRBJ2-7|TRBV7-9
CASSQPGTGTYEQYF
TGTGCCAGCAGTCAACCGGGGACAGGGACCTACGAGCAGTACTTC
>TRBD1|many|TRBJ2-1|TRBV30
CAWSAGTGKQMQFF
TGTGCCTGGAGTGCCGGGACAGGGAAACAAATGCAGTTCTTC
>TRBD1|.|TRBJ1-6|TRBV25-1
CASSDSPGQLNSPLHF
TGTGCCAGCAGTGACTCCCCGGGACAGCTAAATTCACCCCTCCACTTT
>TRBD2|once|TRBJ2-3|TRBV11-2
CASSLVGGSLADTQYF
TGTGCCAGCAGCTTAGTTGGCGGGAGTCTCGCAGATACGCAGTATTTT
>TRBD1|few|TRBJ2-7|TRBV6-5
CASTLTGGGYEQYF
TGTGCCAGCACCCTGACAGGGGGCGGGTACGAGCAGTACTTC
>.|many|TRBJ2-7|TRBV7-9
CASSHTTERTYEQYF
TGTGCCAGCAGCCACACCACCGAACGGACTTACGAGCAGTACTTC
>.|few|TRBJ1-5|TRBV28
CASSLSGNQPQHF
TGTGCCAGCAGTTTATCTGGGAATCAGCCCCAGCATTTT
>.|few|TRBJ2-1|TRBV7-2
CASSLDLGGRFEQFF
TGTGCCAGCAGCTTAGACTTGGGGGGGCGCTTTGAGCAGTTCTTC
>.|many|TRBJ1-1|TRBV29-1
CSVDRGLTEAFF
TGCAGCGTTGATAGGGGACTGACTGAAGCTTTCTTT
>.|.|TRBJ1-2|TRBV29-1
CSVGDSAYGYTF
TGCAGCGTTGGCGACAGCGCCTATGGCTACACCTTC
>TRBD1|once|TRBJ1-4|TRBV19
CASSTGTGQSGATNEKLFF
TGTGCCAGTAGTACCGGGACAGGGCAAAGCGGGGCAACTAATGAAAAACTGTTTTTT
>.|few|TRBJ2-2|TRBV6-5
CASGETTNTGELFF
TGTGCCAGCGGCGAGACAACAAACACCGGGGAGCTGTTTTTT
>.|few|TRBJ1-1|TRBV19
CASSISGGVQNTEAFF
TGTGCCAGTAGTATTTCGGGGGGCGTGCAGAACACTGAAGCTTTCTTT
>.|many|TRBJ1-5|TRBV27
CASSLQVPIAGENQPQHF
TGTGCCAGCAGTTTACAGGTCCCAATCGCAGGCGAAAATCAGCCCCAGCATTTT
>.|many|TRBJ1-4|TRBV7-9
CASSLPTAARNEKLFF
TGTGCCAGCAGCTTACCTACAGCGGCGCGGAATGAAAAACTGTTTTTT
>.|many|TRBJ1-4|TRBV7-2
CASSSETAEKLFF
TGTGCCAGCAGCTCAGAGACGGCAGAAAAACTGTTTTTT
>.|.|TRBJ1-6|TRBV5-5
CASSPFGTSYNSPLHF
TGTGCCAGCAGCCCATTCGGGACATCTTATAATTCACCCCTCCACTTT
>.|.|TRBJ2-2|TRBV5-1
CASTLTDAGELFF
TGCGCCAGCACCCTAACGGACGCCGGGGAGCTGTTTTTT
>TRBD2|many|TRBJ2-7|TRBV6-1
CAISVGGRSYEQYF
TGTGCCATCTCCGTGGGGGGGAGGTCCTACGAGCAGTACTTC
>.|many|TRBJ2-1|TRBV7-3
CASSPRRNNEQFF
TGTGCCAGCAGCCCCCGGAGGAACAATGAGCAGTTCTTC
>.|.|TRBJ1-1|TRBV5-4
CASSARQDWNTEAFF
TGTGCCAGCAGCGCGCGACAGGATTGGAACACTGAAGCTTTCTTT
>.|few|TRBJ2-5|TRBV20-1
CSARDPVETQYF
TGCAGTGCTAGAGATCCAGTAGAGACCCAGTACTTC
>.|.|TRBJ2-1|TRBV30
CAWRGTHNEQFF
TGTGCCTGGAGAGGGACCCACAATGAGCAGTTCTTC
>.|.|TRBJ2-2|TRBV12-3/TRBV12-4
CASSTQGYGELFF
TGTGCCAGCAGTACCCAGGGATACGGGGAGCTGTTTTTT
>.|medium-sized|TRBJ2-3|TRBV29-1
CSVEDGGGGYF
TGCAGCGTTGAGGATGGAGGCGGCGGGTATTTT
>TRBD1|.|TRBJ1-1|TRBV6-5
CASSYGQGLTEAFF
TGTGCCAGCAGTTACGGACAGGGACTTACTGAAGCTTTCTTT
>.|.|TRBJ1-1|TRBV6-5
CASRSPGRTNTEAFF
TGTGCCAGCAGGAGCCCGGGACGGACGAACACTGAAGCTTTCTTT
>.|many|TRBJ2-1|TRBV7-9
CATNTGSLRGNEQFF
TGTGCCACTAATACAGGGTCCCTGAGAGGCAATGAGCAGTTCTTC
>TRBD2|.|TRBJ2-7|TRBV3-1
CASSQGEGSYEQYF
TGTGCCAGCAGCCAAGGGGAGGGATCCTACGAGCAGTACTTC
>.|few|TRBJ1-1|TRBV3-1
CASSQDSGREAFF
TGTGCCAGCAGCCAAGATTCAGGGCGGGAAGCTTTCTTT
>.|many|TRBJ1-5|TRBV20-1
CSAPQGRGSQPQHF
TGCAGTGCCCCCCAGGGCCGGGGGAGTCAGCCCCAGCATTTT
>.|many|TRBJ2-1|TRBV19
CASAVGRGGEQFF
TGTGCCAGTGCCGTTGGGAGAGGAGGCGAGCAGTTCTTC
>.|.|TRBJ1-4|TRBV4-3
CASSPGQGWRKLFF
TGCGCCAGCAGCCCCGGCCAGGGGTGGCGAAAACTGTTTTTT
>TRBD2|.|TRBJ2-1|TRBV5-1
CASTELAVGNEQFF
TGCGCCAGCACGGAACTAGCGGTCGGTAATGAGCAGTTCTTC
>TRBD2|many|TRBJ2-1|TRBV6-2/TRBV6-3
CASSFPAGVLNEQFF
TGTGCCAGCAGTTTTCCAGCGGGAGTGCTCAATGAGCAGTTCTTC
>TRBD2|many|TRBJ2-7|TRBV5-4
CASSLSSGSRYEQYF
TGTGCCAGCAGCTTATCTAGCGGGAGTCGATACGAGCAGTACTTC
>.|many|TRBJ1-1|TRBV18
CASSPMVGGQNTEAFF
TGTGCCAGCTCACCAATGGTCGGGGGCCAGAACACTGAAGCTTTCTTT
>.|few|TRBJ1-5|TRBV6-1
CASSESAYQPQHF
TGTGCCAGCAGTGAGTCGGCCTATCAGCCCCAGCATTTT
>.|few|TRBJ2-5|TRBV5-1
CASTDSQETQYF
TGCGCCAGCACGGACAGCCAAGAGACCCAGTACTTC
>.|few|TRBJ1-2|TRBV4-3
CASSQDPSSGGYTF
TGCGCCAGCAGCCAAGACCCAAGCTCCGGTGGCTACACCTTC
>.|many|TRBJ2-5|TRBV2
CASSQRGDGETQYF
TGTGCCAGCAGTCAGAGGGGGGACGGGGAGACCCAGTACTTC
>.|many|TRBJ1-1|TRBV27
CASTLRAGMNTEAFF
TGTGCCAGCACCCTAAGAGCAGGAATGAACACTGAAGCTTTCTTT
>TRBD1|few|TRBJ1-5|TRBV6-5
CASKGQGVDQPQHF
TGTGCCAGCAAAGGACAGGGGGTAGATCAGCCCCAGCATTTT
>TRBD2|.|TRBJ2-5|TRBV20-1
CSARDRTTSGGETQYF
TGCAGTGCTAGAGATCGAACGACTAGCGGGGGAGAGACCCAGTACTTC
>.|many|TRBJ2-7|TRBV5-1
CASSPGGTVSYEQYF
TGCGCCAGCAGCCCTGGAGGGACAGTCTCCTACGAGCAGTACTTC
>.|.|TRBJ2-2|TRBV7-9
CASSLRPINTGELFF
TGTGCCAGCAGCTTAAGGCCTATTAACACCGGTGAGCTGTTTTTT
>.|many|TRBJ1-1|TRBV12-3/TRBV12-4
CASRSSGVTEAFF
TGTGCCAGCAGATCTTCAGGGGTAACTGAAGCTTTCTTT
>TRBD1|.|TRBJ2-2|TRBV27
CASSGRDSQGSGELFF
TGTGCCAGCAGTGGCAGGGACAGCCAAGGGAGCGGGGAGCTGTTTTTT
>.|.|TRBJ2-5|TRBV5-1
CASSLVGQYQETQYF
TGCGCCAGCAGCTTGGTTGGACAGTACCAAGAGACCCAGTACTTC